Listed below are T cell receptor beta chains from one sample, sequenced in a study of metastatic and nonmetastatic thyroid tumors. Using MiXCR, TCRdb reanalyzed the PCR reads. The sample lists around 7,000 clones, roughly a third occurring once. Sequencing was performed on adjacent normal tissue. The receptors stem from a female donor with papillary thyroid cancer or a benign thyroid nodule (not recorded which). Some clones in this sample may be carry-over from other donors' samples. Both conserved end residues are trimmed from each CDR3.

j_gene | v_gene | CDR3aa
TRBJ1-1 | TRBV28 | ASSSVRLNTEAF
TRBJ2-1 | TRBV20-1 | SASTGVETEQF
TRBJ1-6 | TRBV7-2 | ASSFGTSSYNSPLH
TRBJ1-3 | TRBV6-1 | ASSERETGIV
TRBJ1-5 | TRBV6-1 | ASSGTGGGQPQH
TRBJ2-7 | TRBV5-6 | ASIKTGLVYEQY
TRBJ1-2 | TRBV20-1 | SASGGVYGYT
TRBJ2-3 | TRBV5-4 | ASSLGQDSTDTQY
TRBJ2-7 | TRBV9 | ASSVSSQGYEQY
TRBJ2-2 | TRBV7-2 | ASSPGTPTGELF
TRBJ2-3 | TRBV6-6 | ASRISGRRTDTQY
TRBJ2-7 | TRBV6-2/TRBV6-3 | ASGVSGEQY
TRBJ1-3 | TRBV6-1 | ASRGQGSGNTIY
TRBJ2-3 | TRBV19 | ASHPGASTDTQY
. | TRBV2 | ASSPRHYEQY
TRBJ1-6 | TRBV7-9 | ASSLSDTDSPLH
TRBJ1-5 | TRBV19 | ASSGAEDKGHDQPQH
TRBJ2-6 | TRBV11-2 | ASSLVASGANVLT
TRBJ2-7 | TRBV28 | ASSLSDRIEQY
TRBJ1-1 | TRBV11-1 | ASSFRRFRDRGNTEAF
TRBJ2-2 | TRBV6-4 | ASSTLVPAGDRVFTGELF
TRBJ2-3 | TRBV27 | ASSWSPPPDTQY
TRBJ1-1 | TRBV7-3 | ASSPLPGDEAF
TRBJ1-3 | TRBV6-1 | ASSEASGTSGNTIY
TRBJ2-7 | TRBV5-1 | ASSAGLAGDEQY
TRBJ1-2 | TRBV5-1 | ASSFDRYGYT
TRBJ2-7 | TRBV6-2/TRBV6-3 | ASSSTDLGGYEQY
TRBJ2-7 | TRBV20-1 | TASPFPYEQY
TRBJ2-7 | TRBV20-1 | SARGDFFQTTPYEQY
TRBJ1-5 | TRBV30 | AWRVQGAPYQPQH